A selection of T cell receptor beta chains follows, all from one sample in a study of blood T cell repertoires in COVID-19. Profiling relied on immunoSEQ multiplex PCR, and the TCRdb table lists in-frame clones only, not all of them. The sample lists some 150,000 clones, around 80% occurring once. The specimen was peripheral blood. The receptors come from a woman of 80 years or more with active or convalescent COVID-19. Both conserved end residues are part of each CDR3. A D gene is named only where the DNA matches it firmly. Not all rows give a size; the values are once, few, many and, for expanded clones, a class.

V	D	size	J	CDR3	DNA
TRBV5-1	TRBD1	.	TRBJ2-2	CASSGMGQSMNTGELFF	TGCGCCAGCAGCGGAATGGGACAGTCGATGAACACCGGGGAGCTGTTTTTT
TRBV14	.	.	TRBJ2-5	CASSQRRGIGGQETQYF	TGTGCCAGCAGCCAACGGAGGGGTATCGGAGGCCAAGAGACCCAGTACTTC
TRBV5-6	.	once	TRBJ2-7	CASSSARYEQYF	TGTGCCAGCAGCTCCGCTAGGTACGAGCAGTACTTC
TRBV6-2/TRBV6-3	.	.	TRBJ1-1	CASSRQEGWKNEAFF	TGTGCCAGCAGTCGCCAGGAGGGATGGAAGAATGAAGCTTTCTTT
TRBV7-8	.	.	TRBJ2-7	CASSLLRTQTYEQYF	TGTGCCAGCAGCTTACTTAGGACACAGACCTACGAGCAGTACTTC
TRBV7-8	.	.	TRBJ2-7	CASSLSGDRYEQYF	TGTGCCAGCAGCCTCTCGGGGGATCGCTACGAGCAGTACTTC
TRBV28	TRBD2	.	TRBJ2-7	CASSSTSGGASYEQYF	TGTGCCAGCAGTTCTACTAGCGGGGGGGCCTCCTACGAGCAGTACTTC
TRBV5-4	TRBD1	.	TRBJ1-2	CASSTALDRGQGYTF	TGTGCCAGCAGCACGGCACTTGACAGGGGGCAAGGCTACACCTTC
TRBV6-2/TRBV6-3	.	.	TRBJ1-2	CASSYYYRGMQTNYGYTF	TGTGCCAGCAGTTACTACTATAGGGGCATGCAGACTAACTATGGCTACACCTTC
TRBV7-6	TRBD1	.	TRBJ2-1	CASSLIGQGRNEQFF	TGTGCCAGCAGCTTAATTGGACAGGGCCGAAATGAGCAGTTCTTC
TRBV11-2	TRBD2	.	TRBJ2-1	CASSPRRDYWNEQFF	TGTGCCAGCAGCCCAAGACGGGACTACTGGAATGAGCAGTTCTTC
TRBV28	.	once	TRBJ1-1	CASKPGLNTEAFF	TGTGCCAGCAAACCTGGCTTGAACACTGAAGCTTTCTTT
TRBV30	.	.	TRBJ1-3	CAWKTGAGNTIYF	TGTGCCTGGAAGACAGGTGCCGGGAACACCATATATTTT
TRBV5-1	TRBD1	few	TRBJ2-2	CASSYTTGAGELFF	TGCGCCAGCAGCTATACGACAGGGGCCGGGGAGCTGTTTTTT
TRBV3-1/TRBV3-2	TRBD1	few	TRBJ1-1	CASSQARTGTNTEAFF	TGTGCCAGCAGCCAAGCCCGGACAGGGACGAACACTGAAGCTTTCTTT
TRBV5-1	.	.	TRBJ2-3	CASSPMTDTQYF	TGCGCCAGCAGCCCTATGACAGATACGCAGTATTTT
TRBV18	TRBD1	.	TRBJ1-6	CASLPGQGGNSPLHF	TGTGCCAGCTTGCCTGGACAGGGGGGTAATTCACCCCTCCACTTT
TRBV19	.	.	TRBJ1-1	CASSIDGGRNTEAFF	TGTGCCAGTAGTATAGACGGCGGAAGAAACACTGAAGCTTTCTTT
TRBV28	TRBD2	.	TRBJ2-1	CASRPGTRINEQFF	TGTGCCAGCAGACCCGGGACTAGAATCAATGAGCAGTTCTTC
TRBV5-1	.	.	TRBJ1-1	CASSLTGMNTEAFF	TGCGCCAGCAGCTTAACAGGCATGAACACTGAAGCTTTCTTT
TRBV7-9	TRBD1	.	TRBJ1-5	CASSRTGGQPQHF	TGTGCCAGCAGCCGGACAGGGGGACAGCCCCAGCATTTT
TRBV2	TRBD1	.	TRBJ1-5	CASTNRGQWNQPQHF	TGTGCCAGCACTAACAGGGGGCAGTGGAATCAGCCCCAGCATTTT
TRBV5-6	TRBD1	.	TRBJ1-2	CASSSRTGHHVGYTF	TGTGCCAGCAGCTCACGGACAGGGCATCATGTGGGCTACACCTTC
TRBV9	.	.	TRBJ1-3	CASSVADLQGSAGNTIYF	TGTGCCAGCAGCGTAGCGGATCTACAGGGCTCCGCTGGAAACACCATATATTTT
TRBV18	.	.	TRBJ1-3	CASSPPVQASGNTIYF	TGTGCCAGCTCACCACCGGTACAGGCCTCTGGAAACACCATATATTTT
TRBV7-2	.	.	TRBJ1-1	CASSYPVPLNTEAFF	TGTGCCAGCAGCTACCCGGTACCGCTAAACACTGAAGCTTTCTTT
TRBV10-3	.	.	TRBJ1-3	CAISEAGRNTIYF	TGTGCCATCAGTGAGGCAGGGCGAAACACCATATATTTT
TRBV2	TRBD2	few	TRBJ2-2	CASSPQRGSSGELFF	TGTGCCAGCAGCCCCCAGCGGGGATCTTCCGGGGAGCTGTTTTTT